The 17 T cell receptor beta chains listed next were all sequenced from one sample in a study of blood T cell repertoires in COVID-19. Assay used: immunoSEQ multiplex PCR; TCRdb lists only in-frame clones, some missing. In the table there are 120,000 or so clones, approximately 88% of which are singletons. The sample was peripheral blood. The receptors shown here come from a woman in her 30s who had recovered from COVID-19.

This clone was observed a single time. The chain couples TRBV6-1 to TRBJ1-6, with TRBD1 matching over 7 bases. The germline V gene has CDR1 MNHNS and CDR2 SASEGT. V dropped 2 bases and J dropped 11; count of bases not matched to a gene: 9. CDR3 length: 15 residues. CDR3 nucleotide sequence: TGTGCCAGCAGTGAAAGTGTCAGGGGGGTCACACCCCTCCACTTT. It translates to CASSESVRGVTPLHF.

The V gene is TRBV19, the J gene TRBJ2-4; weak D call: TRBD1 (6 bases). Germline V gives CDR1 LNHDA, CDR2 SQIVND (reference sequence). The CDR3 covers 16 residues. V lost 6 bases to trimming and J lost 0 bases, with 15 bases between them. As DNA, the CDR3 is TGTGCCAGTAGAAACACAGGGATCACAGCCAAAAACATTCAGTACTTC. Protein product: CASRNTGITAKNIQYF.

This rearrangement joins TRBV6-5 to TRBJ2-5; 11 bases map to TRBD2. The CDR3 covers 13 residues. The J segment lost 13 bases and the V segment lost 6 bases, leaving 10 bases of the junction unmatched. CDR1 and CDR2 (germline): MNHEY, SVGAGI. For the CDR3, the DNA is TGTGCCAGCAGGGAGAGCTCTAGCGGGGGGATGTACTTC. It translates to CASRESSSGGMYF.

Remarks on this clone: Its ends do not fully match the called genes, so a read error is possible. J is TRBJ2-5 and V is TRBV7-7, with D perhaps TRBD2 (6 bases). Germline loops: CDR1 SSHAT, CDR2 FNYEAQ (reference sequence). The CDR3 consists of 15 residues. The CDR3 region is CASSLVGSGPETQYF. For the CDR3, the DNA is TGTGCTAGCAGCTTAGTCGGGAGTGGCCCGGAGACCCAGTACTTC.

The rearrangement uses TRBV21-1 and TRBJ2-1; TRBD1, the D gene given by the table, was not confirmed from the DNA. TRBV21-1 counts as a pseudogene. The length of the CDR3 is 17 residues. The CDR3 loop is CASSKAGPWGIINEQFF. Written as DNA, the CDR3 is TGTGCCAGCAGCAAAGCGGGGCCCTGGGGTATAATCAATGAGCAGTTCTTC.

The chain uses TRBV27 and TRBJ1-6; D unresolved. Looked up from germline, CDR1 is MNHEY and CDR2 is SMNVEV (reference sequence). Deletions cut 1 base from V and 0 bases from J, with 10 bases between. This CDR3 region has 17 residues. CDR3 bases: TGTGCCAGCAGTTTATACGGGTTGAGCTCCTATAATTCACCCCTCCACTTT. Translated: CASSLYGLSSYNSPLHF.

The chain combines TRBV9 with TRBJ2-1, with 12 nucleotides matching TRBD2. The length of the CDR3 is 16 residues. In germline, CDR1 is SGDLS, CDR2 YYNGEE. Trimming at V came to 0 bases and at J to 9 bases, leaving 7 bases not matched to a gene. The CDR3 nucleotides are TGTGCCAGCAGCGTAGCCCGACTAGCGGGGGACCCTGAGCAGTTCTTC. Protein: CASSVARLAGDPEQFF.

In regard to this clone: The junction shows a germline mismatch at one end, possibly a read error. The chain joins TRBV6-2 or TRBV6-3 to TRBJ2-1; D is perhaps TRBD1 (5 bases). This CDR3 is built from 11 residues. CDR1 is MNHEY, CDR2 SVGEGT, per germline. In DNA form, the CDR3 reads TGTGCCAGCAGTCCCCTAGGGGCGAAGATCTTC. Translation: CASSPLGAKIF.

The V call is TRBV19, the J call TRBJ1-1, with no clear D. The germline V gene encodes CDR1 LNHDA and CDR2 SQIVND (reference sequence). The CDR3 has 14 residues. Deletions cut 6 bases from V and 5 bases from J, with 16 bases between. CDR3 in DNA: TGTGCCAGTAGCCCTCGGGGTTCTGGGACTGAAGCTTTCTTT. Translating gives CASSPRGSGTEAFF.

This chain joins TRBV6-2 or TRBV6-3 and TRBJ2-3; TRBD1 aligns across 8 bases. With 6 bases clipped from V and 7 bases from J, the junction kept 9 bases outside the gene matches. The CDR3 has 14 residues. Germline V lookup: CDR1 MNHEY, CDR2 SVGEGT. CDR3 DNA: TGTGCCAGCAGCGGACAGGGTGTGGGTTATACGCAGTATTTT. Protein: CASSGQGVGYTQYF.

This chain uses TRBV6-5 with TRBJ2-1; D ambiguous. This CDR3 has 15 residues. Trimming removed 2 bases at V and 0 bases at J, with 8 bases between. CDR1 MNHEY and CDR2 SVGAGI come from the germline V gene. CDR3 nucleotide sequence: TGTGCCAGCAGTTACAGTGAGAGCTCCTACAATGAGCAGTTCTTC. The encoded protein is CASSYSESSYNEQFF.

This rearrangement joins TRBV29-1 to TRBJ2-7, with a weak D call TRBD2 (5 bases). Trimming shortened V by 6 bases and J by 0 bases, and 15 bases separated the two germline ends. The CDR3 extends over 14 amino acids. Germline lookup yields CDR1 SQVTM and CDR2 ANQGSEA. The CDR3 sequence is CSVRRGPSSYEQYF. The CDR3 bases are TGCAGCGTGAGGAGAGGGCCAAGCTCCTACGAGCAGTACTTC.

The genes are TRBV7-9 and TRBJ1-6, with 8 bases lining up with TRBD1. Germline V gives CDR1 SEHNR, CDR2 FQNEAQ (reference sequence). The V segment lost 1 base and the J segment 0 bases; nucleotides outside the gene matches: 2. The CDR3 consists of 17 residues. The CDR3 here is CASSLVTGGSYNSPLHF. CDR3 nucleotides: TGTGCCAGCAGCTTAGTCACAGGGGGCTCCTATAATTCACCCCTCCACTTT. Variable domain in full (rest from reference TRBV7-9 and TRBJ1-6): DTGVSQNPRHKITKRGQNVTFRCDPISEHNRLYWYRQTLGQGPEFLTYFQNEAQLEKSRLLSDRFSAERPKGSFSTLEIQRTEQGDSAMYLCASSLVTGGSYNSPLHFGNGTRLTVT.

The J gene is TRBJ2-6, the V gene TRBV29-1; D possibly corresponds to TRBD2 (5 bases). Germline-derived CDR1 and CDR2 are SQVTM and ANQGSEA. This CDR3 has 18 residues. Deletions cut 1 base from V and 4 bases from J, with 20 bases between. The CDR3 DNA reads TGCAGCGTTGAAGGTCGGACCGGAGGTGGGTTAGGGGCCAACGTCCTGACTTTC. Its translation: CSVEGRTGGGLGANVLTF.

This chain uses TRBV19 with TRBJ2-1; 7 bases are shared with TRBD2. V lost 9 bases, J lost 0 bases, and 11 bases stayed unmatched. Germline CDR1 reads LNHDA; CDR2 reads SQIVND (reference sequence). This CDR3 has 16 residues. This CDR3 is CASGSSGSSSYNEQFF. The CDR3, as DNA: TGTGCCAGCGGTTCTAGCGGTTCCAGCTCCTACAATGAGCAGTTCTTC. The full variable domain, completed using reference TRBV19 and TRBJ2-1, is DGGITQSPKYLFRKEGQNVTLSCEQNLNHDAMYWYRQDPGQGLRLIYYSQIVNDFQKGDIAEGYSVSREKKESFPLTVTSAQKNPTAFYLCASGSSGSSSYNEQFFGPGTRLTVL.

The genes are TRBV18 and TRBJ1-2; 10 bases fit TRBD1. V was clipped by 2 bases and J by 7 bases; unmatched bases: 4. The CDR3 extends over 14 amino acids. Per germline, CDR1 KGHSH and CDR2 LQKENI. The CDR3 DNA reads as TGTGCCAGCTCACCAGACAGGGGGCGCGGTGGCTACACCTTC. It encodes CASSPDRGRGGYTF.

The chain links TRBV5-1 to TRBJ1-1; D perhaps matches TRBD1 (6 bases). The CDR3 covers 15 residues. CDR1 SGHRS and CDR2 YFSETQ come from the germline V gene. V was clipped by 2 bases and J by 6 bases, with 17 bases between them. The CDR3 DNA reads TGCGCCAGCAGCTTAACAGGGATCGGTTTTCCTGAAGCTTTCTTT. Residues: CASSLTGIGFPEAFF.